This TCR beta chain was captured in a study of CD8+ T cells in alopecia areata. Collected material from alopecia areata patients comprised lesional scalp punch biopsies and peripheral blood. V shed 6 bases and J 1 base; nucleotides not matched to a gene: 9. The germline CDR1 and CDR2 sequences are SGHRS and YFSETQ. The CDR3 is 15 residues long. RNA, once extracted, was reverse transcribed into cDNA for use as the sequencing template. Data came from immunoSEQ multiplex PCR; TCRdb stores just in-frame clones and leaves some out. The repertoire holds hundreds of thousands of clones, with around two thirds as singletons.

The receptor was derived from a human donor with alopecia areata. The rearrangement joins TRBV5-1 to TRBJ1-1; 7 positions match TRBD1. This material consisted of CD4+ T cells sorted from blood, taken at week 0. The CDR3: CASIGDSWGNTEAFF. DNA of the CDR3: TGCGCCAGCATCGGGGACAGCTGGGGGAACACTGAAGCTTTCTTT.